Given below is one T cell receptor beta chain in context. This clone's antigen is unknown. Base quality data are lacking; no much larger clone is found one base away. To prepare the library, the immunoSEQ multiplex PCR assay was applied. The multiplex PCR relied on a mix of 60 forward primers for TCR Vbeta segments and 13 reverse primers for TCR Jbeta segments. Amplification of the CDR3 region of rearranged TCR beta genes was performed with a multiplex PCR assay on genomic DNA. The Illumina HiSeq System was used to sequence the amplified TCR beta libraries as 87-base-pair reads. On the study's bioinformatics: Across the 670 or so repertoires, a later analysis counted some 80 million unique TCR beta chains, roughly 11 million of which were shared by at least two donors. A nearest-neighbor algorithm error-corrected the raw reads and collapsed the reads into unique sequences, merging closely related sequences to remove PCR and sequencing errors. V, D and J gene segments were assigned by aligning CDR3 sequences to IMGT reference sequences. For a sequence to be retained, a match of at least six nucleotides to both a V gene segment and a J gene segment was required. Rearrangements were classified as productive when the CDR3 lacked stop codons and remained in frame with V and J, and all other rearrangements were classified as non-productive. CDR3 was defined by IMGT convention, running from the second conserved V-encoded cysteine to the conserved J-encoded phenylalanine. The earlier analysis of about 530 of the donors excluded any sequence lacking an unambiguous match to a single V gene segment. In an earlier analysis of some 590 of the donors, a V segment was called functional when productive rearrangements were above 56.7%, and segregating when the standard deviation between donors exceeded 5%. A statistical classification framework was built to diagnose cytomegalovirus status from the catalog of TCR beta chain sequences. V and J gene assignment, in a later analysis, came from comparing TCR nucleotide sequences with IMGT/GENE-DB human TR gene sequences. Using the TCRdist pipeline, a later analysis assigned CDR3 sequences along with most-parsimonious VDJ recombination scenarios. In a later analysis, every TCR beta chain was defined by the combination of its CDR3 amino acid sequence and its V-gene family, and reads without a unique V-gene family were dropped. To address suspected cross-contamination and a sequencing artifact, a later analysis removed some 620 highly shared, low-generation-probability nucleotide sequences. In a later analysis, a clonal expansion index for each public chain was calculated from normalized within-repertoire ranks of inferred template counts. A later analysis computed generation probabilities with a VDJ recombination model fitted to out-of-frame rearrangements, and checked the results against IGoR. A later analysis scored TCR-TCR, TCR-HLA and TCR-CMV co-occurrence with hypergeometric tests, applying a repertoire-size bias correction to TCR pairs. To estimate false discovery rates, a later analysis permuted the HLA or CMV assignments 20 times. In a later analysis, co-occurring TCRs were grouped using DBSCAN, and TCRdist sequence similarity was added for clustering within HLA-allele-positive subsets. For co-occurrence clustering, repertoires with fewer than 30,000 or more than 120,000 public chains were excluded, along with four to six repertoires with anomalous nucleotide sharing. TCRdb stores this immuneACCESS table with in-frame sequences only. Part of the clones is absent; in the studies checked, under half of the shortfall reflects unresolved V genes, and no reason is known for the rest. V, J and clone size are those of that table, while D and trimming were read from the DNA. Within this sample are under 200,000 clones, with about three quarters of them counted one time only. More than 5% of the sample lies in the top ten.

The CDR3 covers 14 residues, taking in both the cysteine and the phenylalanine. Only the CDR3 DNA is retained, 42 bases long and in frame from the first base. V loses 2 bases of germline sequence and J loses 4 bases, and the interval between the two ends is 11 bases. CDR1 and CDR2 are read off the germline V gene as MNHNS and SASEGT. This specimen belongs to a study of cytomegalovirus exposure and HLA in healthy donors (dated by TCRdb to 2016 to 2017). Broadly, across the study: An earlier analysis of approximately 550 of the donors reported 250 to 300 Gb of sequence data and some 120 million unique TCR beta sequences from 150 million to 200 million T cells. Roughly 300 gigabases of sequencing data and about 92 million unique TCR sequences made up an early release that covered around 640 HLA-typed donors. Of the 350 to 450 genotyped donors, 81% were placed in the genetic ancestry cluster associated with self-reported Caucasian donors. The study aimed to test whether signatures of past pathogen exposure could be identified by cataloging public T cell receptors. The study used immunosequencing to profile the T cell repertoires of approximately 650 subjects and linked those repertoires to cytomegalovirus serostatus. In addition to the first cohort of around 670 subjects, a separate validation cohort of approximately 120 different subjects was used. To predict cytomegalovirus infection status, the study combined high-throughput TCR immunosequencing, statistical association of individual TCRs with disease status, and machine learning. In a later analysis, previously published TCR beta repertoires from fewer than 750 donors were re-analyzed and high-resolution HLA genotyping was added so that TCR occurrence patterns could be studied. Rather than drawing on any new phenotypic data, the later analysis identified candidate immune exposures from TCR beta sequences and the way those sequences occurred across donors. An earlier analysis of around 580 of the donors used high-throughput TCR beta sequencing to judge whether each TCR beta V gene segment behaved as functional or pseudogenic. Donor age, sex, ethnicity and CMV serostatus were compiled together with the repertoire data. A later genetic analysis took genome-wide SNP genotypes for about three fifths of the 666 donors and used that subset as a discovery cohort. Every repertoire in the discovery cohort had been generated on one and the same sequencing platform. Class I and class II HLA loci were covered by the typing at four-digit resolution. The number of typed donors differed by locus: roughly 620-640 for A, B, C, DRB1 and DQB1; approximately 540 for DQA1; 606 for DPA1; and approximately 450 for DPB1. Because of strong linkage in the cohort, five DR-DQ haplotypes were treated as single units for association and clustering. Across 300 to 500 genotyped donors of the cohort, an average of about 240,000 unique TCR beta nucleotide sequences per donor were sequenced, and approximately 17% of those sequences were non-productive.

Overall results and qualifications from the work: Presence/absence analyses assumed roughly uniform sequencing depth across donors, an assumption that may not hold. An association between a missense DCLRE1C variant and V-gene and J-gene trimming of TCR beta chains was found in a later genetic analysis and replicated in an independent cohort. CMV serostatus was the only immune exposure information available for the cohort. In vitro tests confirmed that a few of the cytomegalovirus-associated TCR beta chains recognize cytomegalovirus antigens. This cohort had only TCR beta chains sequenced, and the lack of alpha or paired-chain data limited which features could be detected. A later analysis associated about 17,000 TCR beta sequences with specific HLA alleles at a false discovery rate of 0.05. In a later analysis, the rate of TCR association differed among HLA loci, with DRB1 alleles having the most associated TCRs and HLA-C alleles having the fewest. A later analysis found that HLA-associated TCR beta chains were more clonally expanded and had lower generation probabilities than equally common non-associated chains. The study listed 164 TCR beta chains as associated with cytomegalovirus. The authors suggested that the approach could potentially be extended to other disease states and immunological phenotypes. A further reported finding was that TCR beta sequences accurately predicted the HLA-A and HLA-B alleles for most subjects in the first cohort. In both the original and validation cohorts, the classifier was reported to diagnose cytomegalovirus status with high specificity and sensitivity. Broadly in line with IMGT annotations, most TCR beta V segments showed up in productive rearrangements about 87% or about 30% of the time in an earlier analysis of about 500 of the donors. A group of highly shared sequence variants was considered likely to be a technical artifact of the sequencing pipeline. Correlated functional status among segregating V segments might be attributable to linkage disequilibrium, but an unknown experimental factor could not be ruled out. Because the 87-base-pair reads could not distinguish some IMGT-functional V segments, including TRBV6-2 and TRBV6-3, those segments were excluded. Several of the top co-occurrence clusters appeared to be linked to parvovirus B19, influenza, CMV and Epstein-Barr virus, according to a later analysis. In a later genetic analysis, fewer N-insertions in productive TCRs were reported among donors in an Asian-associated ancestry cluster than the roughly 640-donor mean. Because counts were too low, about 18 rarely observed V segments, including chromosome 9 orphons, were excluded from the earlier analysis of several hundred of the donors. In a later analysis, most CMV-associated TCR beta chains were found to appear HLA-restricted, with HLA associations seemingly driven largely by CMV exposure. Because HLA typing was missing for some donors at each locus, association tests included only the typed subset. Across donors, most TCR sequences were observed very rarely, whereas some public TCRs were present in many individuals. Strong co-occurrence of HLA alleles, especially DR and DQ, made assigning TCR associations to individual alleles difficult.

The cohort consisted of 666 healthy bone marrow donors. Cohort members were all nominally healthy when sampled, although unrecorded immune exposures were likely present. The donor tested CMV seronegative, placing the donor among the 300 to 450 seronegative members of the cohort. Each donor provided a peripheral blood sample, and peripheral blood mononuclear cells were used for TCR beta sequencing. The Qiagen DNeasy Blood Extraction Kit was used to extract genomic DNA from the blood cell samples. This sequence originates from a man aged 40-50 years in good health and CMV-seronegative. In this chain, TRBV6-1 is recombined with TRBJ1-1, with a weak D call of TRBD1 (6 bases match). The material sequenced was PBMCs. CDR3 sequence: CASSESGGATEAFF. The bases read TGTGCCAGCAGTGAATCCGGGGGGGCCACTGAAGCTTTCTTT.